This T cell receptor (beta chain) was observed in a study of early T cells in non-severe SARS-CoV-2 infection. This clonotype has just a few counts. TCRdb ran MiXCR on the 5' RACE reads and lists one entry per CDR3 protein. Found here are approximately 66,000 distinct CDR3 sequences, around 13% of them singletons; the top ten hold approximately 1.1%. The receptor comes from an adult who was a healthcare worker with PCR-confirmed SARS-CoV-2 infection or an uninfected control (not recorded which). The donor label of this sample is uncertain. Specimen: whole blood, collected at baseline.

The CDR3 spells CASSLAYSGSETQYF. The CDR3 coding sequence is TGTGCCAGCAGTTTAGCGTACTCGGGTTCAGAGACCCAGTACTTC. This chain uses TRBV12-3 or TRBV12-4 with TRBJ2-5; D ambiguous. The CDR3 has 15 amino acids. The V end was cut by 0 bases, the J end by 4 bases, with 12 bases between.